Below are 30 T cell receptor beta chains sequenced from a single sample in a study of blood T cells in healthy people across ages. The authors ran a second PCR of 7 to 11 cycles using a sample-barcoded 5' primer and a J-beta primer mix. TCRdb analysed the 5' RACE reads with MiXCR anew, one entry per CDR3 protein. The sample records more than 500,000 distinct CDR3 sequences, roughly 28% being singletons. What was sequenced was blood. These receptors were collected from a woman in her seventies in good health.

This clonotype was counted between two and nine times. The chain combines TRBV30 with TRBJ1-5; perhaps TRBD1 as D (5 bases). Trimming took off 6 bases at V and 2 bases at J, with 17 bases between the two ends. The CDR3 has 15 amino acids. Germline assignment: CDR1 GTSNPN and CDR2 SVGIG (reference sequence). CDR3 DNA: TGTGCCTGTACTTCCGGGGCCTCTGGCAATCAGCCCCAGCATTTT. Its protein is CACTSGASGNQPQHF.

The rearrangement links TRBV12-3 or TRBV12-4 to TRBJ2-5; maybe TRBD1 (5 bases). Trimming left V 1 base short and J 3 bases short, with 9 bases between. This CDR3 is built from 14 residues. CDR3 residues: CASSLGTMKETQYF. CDR3 nucleotide sequence: TGTGCCAGCAGTTTAGGGACAATGAAAGAGACCCAGTACTTC.

This clonotype showed up just a few times. V usage is TRBV4-2 and J usage is TRBJ1-1; tentative D call: TRBD1 (6 bases). This CDR3 is 14 amino acids long. The germline V gene encodes CDR1 LGHNA and CDR2 YNFKEQ. The V end lost 4 bases, the J end lost 0 bases, and 9 bases lay between the germline ends. The CDR3 nucleotides are TGTGCCAGCAGCCCCGACAGGATGAACACTGAAGCTTTCTTT. Its translation is CASSPDRMNTEAFF.

The V and J genes are TRBV7-9 and TRBJ1-1; D unresolved. Germline V CDR1 and CDR2: SEHNR, FQNEAQ (reference sequence). The ends were cut back, 1 base at V and 9 bases at J, with 9 bases in the middle. The CDR3 has 12 amino acids. CDR3 coding DNA: TGTGCCAGCAGCTTAGGATACCTTAAAGCTTTCTTT. It translates to CASSLGYLKAFF.

This clonotype turned up a few times. DNA of the CDR3: TGTGCCAGCAGCCGAGGACTAGCGGCCTCCTACAATGAGCAGTTCTTC. This encodes CASSRGLAASYNEQFF. The V call is TRBV7-2, the J call TRBJ2-1; 10 nucleotides agree with TRBD2. This CDR3 region has 16 residues. The ends lost 5 bases at V and 0 bases at J; junction bases unmatched: 4. Germline values: CDR1 SGHTA, CDR2 FQGNSA.

The gene calls are TRBV5-1 and TRBJ1-1, with a weak D call TRBD1 (5 bases). This CDR3 is 16 amino acids long. Germline V gene data show CDR1 as SGHRS and CDR2 as YFSETQ. V was trimmed by 0 bases and J by 4 bases, leaving 16 bases between them. In DNA, the CDR3 is TGCGCCAGCAGCTTGGGCCAGTCGTTCGGGGGCACTGAAGCTTTCTTT. This gives the protein CASSLGQSFGGTEAFF. The variable domain in full, with the rest retrieved from reference TRBV5-1 and TRBJ1-1, is KAGVTQTPRYLIKTRGQQVTLSCSPISGHRSVSWYQQTPGQGLQFLFEYFSETQRNKGNFPGRFSGRQFSNSRSEMNVSTLELGDSALYLCASSLGQSFGGTEAFFGQGTRLTVV.

In this sample, this clonotype turned up a few times. An end of the junction differs from the germline gene, which may be a read error. This rearrangement joins TRBV6-6 to TRBJ2-5; 7 nucleotides align to TRBD2. This CDR3 contains 14 residues. Germline V gene data show CDR1 as MNHNY and CDR2 as SVGAGI (reference sequence). The CDR3 DNA reads TGTGCCAGCCGGGGGGACTCCTCCTACAATGAGCAGTCCTTC. Protein product: CASRGDSSYNEQSF.

There are a few counts of this clonotype. The chain employs TRBV9 and TRBJ1-3, with D possibly being TRBD1 (5 bases). CDR1 is SGDLS, CDR2 YYNGEE, per germline. V lost 0 bases, J lost 1 base, and 14 bases lay in between. The CDR3 sequence is 17 residues long. The CDR3 protein is CASSVAAVGGSGNTIYF. In DNA form, the CDR3 reads TGTGCCAGCAGCGTAGCCGCTGTGGGGGGATCTGGAAACACCATATATTTT. Full variable domain (missing parts from reference TRBV9 and TRBJ1-3): DSGVTQTPKHLITATGQRVTLRCSPRSGDLSVYWYQQSLDQGLQFLIQYYNGEERAKGNILERFSAQQFPDLHSELNLSSLELGDSALYFCASSVAAVGGSGNTIYFGEGSWLTVV.

The DNA for the CDR3 is TGTGCCAGCAGCCGAGGACAGGGAGATGAAGCTTTCTTT. It translates to CASSRGQGDEAFF. The chain combines TRBV3-1 with TRBJ1-1; TRBD1 agrees at 8 bases. Germline CDR1 and CDR2: LGHDT and YNNKEL (reference sequence). Germline trimming cut 4 bases from V and 7 bases from J; bases unmatched to any gene: 5. The CDR3 is made up of 13 amino acids.

The rearrangement uses TRBV20-1 and TRBJ2-3; D might be TRBD1 (6 bases). The CDR3 is made up of 12 amino acids. The germline CDR1 and CDR2 sequences are DFQATT and SNEGSKA (reference sequence). V was cut by 5 bases and J by 6 bases, with 12 bases left in between. CDR3 sequence (DNA): TGCAGTGCTCGACAGGCTGGGGATACGCAGTATTTT. Residues: CSARQAGDTQYF.

In DNA form, the CDR3 reads TGCGCCAGCAGCCCGGACAGGGACGTTGGAGAGACCCAGTACTTC. Translated: CASSPDRDVGETQYF. The chain carries TRBV5-1 and TRBJ2-5, with 8 bases aligning to TRBD1. The CDR3 has 15 amino acids. The trim removed 4 bases at V and 4 bases at J, leaving 9 bases unmatched. Looked up from germline, CDR1 is SGHRS and CDR2 is YFSETQ.

This clonotype was detected only a few times. This chain links TRBV7-2 with TRBJ2-7, with TRBD2 as a possible D gene (7 bases). Germline V gene lookup returns CDR1 SGHTA and CDR2 FQGNSA. The CDR3 loop spans 15 amino acids. Trimming removed 5 bases from V and 3 bases from J, with 17 bases in between. The CDR3 nucleotides are TGTGCCAGCAGCCCGGTTGCGGGGGCACTCTACGAGCAGTACTTC. The encoded protein is CASSPVAGALYEQYF.

This clonotype has just a few counts. The chain combines TRBV2 with TRBJ2-2; no reliable D call. V lost 5 bases to trimming and J lost 4 bases, with 8 bases between them. The germline gives CDR1 SNHLY, CDR2 FYNNEI. CDR3 length: 13 residues. CDR3 bases: TGTGCCAGCAGTTCGACCATCACCGGGGAGCTGTTTTTT. Translated: CASSSTITGELFF.

The rearrangement links TRBV5-6 to TRBJ2-2; either TRBD1 or TRBD2 may fit D (6 bases each). CDR3 length equals 16 residues. V gave up 1 base and J gave up 6 bases, with 16 bases separating them. Germline CDR1 is SGHDT and CDR2 is YYEEEE. The CDR3 sequence: CASSLTPGGGPGELFF. CDR3 bases: TGTGCCAGCAGCTTGACGCCCGGAGGGGGGCCCGGGGAGCTGTTTTTT.

This clonotype came up once. J is TRBJ2-1 and V is TRBV29-1; D is uncertain. Germline CDR1 reads SQVTM; CDR2 reads ANQGSEA. The CDR3 totals 15 residues. With 2 bases removed from V and 6 bases from J, the gap between germline ends came to 17 bases. The CDR3 region is CSVELGEFGSNEQFF. CDR3 DNA: TGCAGCGTTGAATTAGGAGAGTTCGGCAGCAATGAGCAGTTCTTC.

This clonotype was found a few times. The chain is built from TRBV29-1 and TRBJ2-5; D may be TRBD1 (6 bases). Germline loops: CDR1 SQVTM, CDR2 ANQGSEA. This CDR3 has 13 residues. V dropped 7 bases and J dropped 2 bases, with 14 bases sitting between them. The CDR3 loop is CSARRDNQETQYF. CDR3 nucleotide sequence: TGCAGCGCCCGCCGGGACAATCAAGAGACCCAGTACTTC.

The chain employs TRBV7-2 and TRBJ2-5, with TRBD2 identical over 7 bases. There are 16 residues in the CDR3. Germline V gene data show CDR1 as SGHTA and CDR2 as FQGNSA. J was trimmed by 3 bases and V by 3 bases; bases with no gene match: 10. CDR3 in amino acids: CASSFSAQRGKETQYF. CDR3 nucleotides: TGTGCCAGCAGCTTTTCGGCCCAGCGGGGAAAAGAGACCCAGTACTTC.

Concerning this clonotype: One junction end does not reproduce the germline sequence, and a read error may be involved. This chain connects TRBV2 to TRBJ1-4; tentative D call: TRBD1 (5 bases). The CDR3 sequence is 14 residues long. Looked up from germline, CDR1 is SNHLY and CDR2 is FYNNEI. CDR3 nucleotide sequence: TGTGCCAGTAGTGCTCGGCAGGGAGCTGAAAAACTGTTTTTT. Residues: CASSARQGAEKLFF. The full variable domain, completed using reference TRBV2 and TRBJ1-4, is EPEVTQTPSHQVTQMGQEVILRCVPISNHLYFYWYRQILGQKVEFLVSFYNNEISEKSEIFDDQFSVERPDGSNFTLKIRSTKLEDSAMYFCASSARQGAEKLFFGSGTQLSVL.

The rearrangement joins TRBV2 to TRBJ1-6; 8 bases match TRBD1. Germline V gene sequence: CDR1 SNHLY, CDR2 FYNNEI. J lost 7 bases, V lost 10 bases, and 6 bases had no gene match. The CDR3 runs to 13 residues. The CDR3 DNA follows: TGTGCCACCGCCGGACAGGGCAATTCACCCCTCCACTTT. Translated, it gives CATAGQGNSPLHF.

This chain uses TRBV9 with TRBJ2-1; no clear D. Germline V gives CDR1 SGDLS, CDR2 YYNGEE. CDR3 size: 16 residues. Between the trimmed V and J ends, which lost 0 bases and 6 bases, there was a span of 16 bases. The CDR3 DNA reads TGTGCCAGCAGCGTAGATATAGGCCTACTTACCAATGAGCAGTTCTTC. This codes for CASSVDIGLLTNEQFF.

The gene calls are TRBV12-3 or TRBV12-4 and TRBJ2-7, with TRBD1 as a possible D gene (5 bases). The J call is doubtful: the DNA matches TRBJ2-5 better. CDR3 size: 14 residues. The CDR3 DNA follows: TGTGCCAGCAGTTTAGTGACAGAACAAGAGACCCAGTACTTC. This codes for CASSLVTEQETQYF.

The chain uses TRBV7-2 and TRBJ2-7, with TRBD2 identical over 15 bases. Germline V gene data show CDR1 as SGHTA and CDR2 as FQGNSA. The CDR3 loop spans 17 amino acids. With V trimmed by 6 bases and J by 2 bases, 8 bases remained unmatched. CDR3 sequence: CASSTGTSGRFTYEQYF. The CDR3 bases are TGTGCCAGCAGTACCGGGACTAGCGGGAGGTTTACCTACGAGCAGTACTTC. Full variable domain (remainder filled in from reference TRBV7-2 and TRBJ2-7): GAGVSQSPSNKVTEKGKDVELRCDPISGHTALYWYRQSLGQGLEFLIYFQGNSAPDKSGLPSDRFSAERTGGSVSTLTIQRTQQEDSAVYLCASSTGTSGRFTYEQYFGPGTRLTVT.

This clonotype was recorded a few times. The rearrangement uses TRBV6-6 and TRBJ1-3; D is unresolved. This CDR3 has 14 amino acids. Germline CDR1 reads MNHNY; CDR2 reads SVGAGI (reference sequence). The V and J ends lost 5 bases and 0 bases respectively, with 8 bases between them. CDR3 protein: CASSPYLSGNTIYF. The CDR3 DNA follows: TGTGCCAGCAGTCCTTACCTCTCTGGAAACACCATATATTTT.

This clonotype was found a few times. The V call is TRBV7-6, the J call TRBJ2-5; possibly TRBD1 for D (5 bases). Trimming took 1 base from V and 5 from J, leaving 20 bases between them. Germline V gives CDR1 SGHVS, CDR2 FNYEAQ. This CDR3 comprises 17 residues. Here the CDR3 DNA reads TGTGCCAGCAGCTTAGAAGGGGCTCGCCCCGCTACGGAGACCCAGTACTTC. Protein: CASSLEGARPATETQYF.

V and J are TRBV15 and TRBJ1-4, with TRBD1 matching 10 bases. The V and J ends lost 0 bases and 8 bases, in that order; junction bases with no gene match: 6. Germline V gene data show CDR1 as LNHNV and CDR2 as YYDKDF (reference sequence). The CDR3 length is 16 residues. The CDR3 loop is CATSRDSGQGSEKLFF. CDR3 sequence (DNA): TGTGCCACCAGCAGAGATTCGGGACAGGGGTCGGAAAAACTGTTTTTT.

This clonotype came up a few times. This chain connects TRBV5-1 to TRBJ1-1; TRBD1 matches 11 bases. This CDR3 contains 16 residues. V was pared by 0 bases and J by 4 bases, with 5 bases of the junction left unmatched. Germline CDR1 is SGHRS and CDR2 is YFSETQ. The CDR3 sequence is CASSLDGQGAFTEAFF. In DNA, the CDR3 is TGCGCCAGCAGCTTGGATGGACAGGGGGCATTCACTGAAGCTTTCTTT.

This clonotype was recorded a few times. The chain joins TRBV27 to TRBJ1-4; weak D call: TRBD1 (6 bases). The germline gives CDR1 MNHEY, CDR2 SMNVEV (reference sequence). The CDR3 loop spans 16 amino acids. Deletions cut 7 bases from V and 8 bases from J, with 23 bases between. CDR3 amino acids: CASTSIVGGRQEKLFF. The DNA for the CDR3 is TGTGCCAGCACTAGCATAGTGGGGGGCCGACAGGAAAAACTGTTTTTT. Together with reference TRBV27 and TRBJ1-4, the CDR3 gives the full variable domain: EAQVTQNPRYLITVTGKKLTVTCSQNMNHEYMSWYRQDPGLGLRQIYYSMNVEVTDKGDVPEGYKVSRKEKRNFPLILESPSPNQTSLYFCASTSIVGGRQEKLFFGSGTQLSVL.

The chain employs TRBV7-2 and TRBJ2-7; 8 bases are a match to TRBD2. The length of the CDR3 is 14 residues. V lost 6 bases, J lost 0 bases, and 4 bases stayed unmatched. Germline values: CDR1 SGHTA, CDR2 FQGNSA. The CDR3 region has the DNA TGTGCCAGCAGTCGACTAGCGAACTCCTACGAGCAGTACTTC. Translation gives CASSRLANSYEQYF.

This chain joins TRBV9 and TRBJ2-1, with TRBD2 identical over 9 bases. The CDR3 has 17 amino acids. With 0 bases clipped from V and 4 bases from J, the junction kept 8 bases outside the gene matches. Germline V gene data show CDR1 as SGDLS and CDR2 as YYNGEE. The chain's CDR3 is CASSVAGGGAVYNEQFF. The CDR3 nucleotides read TGTGCCAGCAGCGTAGCGGGCGGGGGGGCGGTTTACAATGAGCAGTTCTTC.

The J gene is TRBJ1-2, the V gene TRBV15; TRBD1 matches at 7 bases. The CDR3 totals 15 residues. V trimming: 7 bases; J trimming: 4 bases; junction bases outside the gene matches: 12. Germline-derived CDR1 and CDR2 are LNHNV and YYDKDF (reference sequence). The CDR3 loop is CATTEERQGSYGYTF. DNA for the CDR3: TGTGCCACCACCGAGGAGAGACAGGGAAGCTATGGCTACACCTTC.